A selection of T cell receptor beta chains follows, all from one sample in a study of cytomegalovirus exposure and HLA in healthy donors. Method: immunoSEQ multiplex PCR; TCRdb's copy keeps in-frame clones and lacks some. The table lists around 130,000 clones, around 66% of them singletons, with about 8.9% in the top ten. The material sequenced was PBMCs. Every receptor here comes from a woman aged 40 to 55 in good health and CMV-seropositive. CDR3s include the opening cysteine and the closing phenylalanine or tryptophan. D genes are given only for firm matches. Some rows have no size entry. The others give once, few or many, or a class for an expanded clone.

CDR3 length,J gene,V gene,D gene,clone size,CDR3 DNA,CDR3 protein
16,TRBJ1-1,TRBV27,-,-,TGTGCCAGCAGTTGGGGCAGGGGAAGGATGGTCACTGAAGCTTTCTTT,CASSWGRGRMVTEAFF
17,TRBJ2-3,TRBV7-2,-,-,TGTGCCAGCAGCTTAAGTTGGAGGGGCCGATTGTCAGATACGCAGTATTTT,CASSLSWRGRLSDTQYF
13,TRBJ2-1,TRBV27,-,-,TGTGCCAGCAGTTTTTCGGGGAACAATGAGCAGTTCTTC,CASSFSGNNEQFF
13,TRBJ2-3,TRBV30,-,-,TGTGCCTGGAAATTCAGCGGGACAGATACGCAGTATTTT,CAWKFSGTDTQYF
12,TRBJ2-3,TRBV18,-,-,TGTGCCAGCTCACCAGGGCCAGATACGCAGTATTTT,CASSPGPDTQYF
17,TRBJ2-7,TRBV11-2,TRBD2,-,TGTGCCAGCAGCCAACCACTCGGACTAGCGGGAGGCTACGAGCAGTACTTC,CASSQPLGLAGGYEQYF
14,TRBJ2-7,TRBV29-1,TRBD1,-,TGCAGCGTACAGGGGGGGACAGGGCTCTACGAGCAGTACTTC,CSVQGGTGLYEQYF
12,TRBJ2-7,TRBV7-9,-,few,TGTGCCAGCAGCCGCGAGATATACGAGCAGTACTTC,CASSREIYEQYF
14,TRBJ1-2,TRBV6-1,TRBD1,-,TGTGCCAGCAGTGAAATCTTGAACAGGGGCGGCTACACCTTC,CASSEILNRGGYTF
14,TRBJ2-3,TRBV27,-,-,TGTGCCAGCAGTTACGGGACTAGCACAGATACGCAGTATTTT,CASSYGTSTDTQYF
14,TRBJ1-5,TRBV5-1,TRBD1,-,TGCGCCAGCAGCATTGGACAGGGAAGTCAGCCCCAGCATTTT,CASSIGQGSQPQHF
13,TRBJ1-6,TRBV9,-,few,TGTGCCAGCGGTACAGGTAGTGGTTCACCCCTCCACTTT,CASGTGSGSPLHF
15,TRBJ2-1,TRBV7-9,TRBD2,-,TGTGCCAGCAGCTTAGGGGGACTAGGGTTCCATGAGCAGTTCTTC,CASSLGGLGFHEQFF
17,TRBJ1-1,TRBV19,TRBD1,-,TGTGCCAGTAGCCCGGACAGGGGGCTAAACCAGAACACTGAAGCTTTCTTT,CASSPDRGLNQNTEAFF
13,TRBJ1-5,TRBV5-1,-,-,TGCGCCAGCAGCTTAGGGGGAGATCAGCCCCAGCATTTT,CASSLGGDQPQHF
14,TRBJ1-6,TRBV5-1,-,few,TGCGCCAGCAGCTCCGGGGACAATAATTCACCCCTCCACTTT,CASSSGDNNSPLHF
12,TRBJ1-1,TRBV7-9,-,-,TGTGCCAGCAGCTCCCTCCCCACTGAAGCTTTCTTT,CASSSLPTEAFF
16,TRBJ2-3,TRBV10-3,-,-,TGTGCCATCAGTGACCCCGCGAGTCTTTCCACAGATACGCAGTATTTT,CAISDPASLSTDTQYF
16,TRBJ2-2,TRBV5-1,-,-,TGCGCCAGCAGCCCACGGACAGTAGGGAACACCGGGGAGCTGTTTTTT,CASSPRTVGNTGELFF
14,TRBJ1-2,TRBV15,-,-,TGTGCCACCAGCAGAGATCGGGGAGAATATGGCTACACCTTC,CATSRDRGEYGYTF
16,TRBJ1-2,TRBV7-6,TRBD1,-,TGTGCCAGCAGCGACTTGGAGACAGGGGCTGGAGATGGCTACACCTTC,CASSDLETGAGDGYTF
14,TRBJ2-7,TRBV5-1,-,-,TGCGCCAGCAGCTTGGGTCAGGTCTCCTACGAGCAGTACTTC,CASSLGQVSYEQYF
14,TRBJ2-3,TRBV10-3,TRBD2,-,TGTGCCATTCAAGCGGGGGGGAGGGAAGATACGCAGTATTTT,CAIQAGGREDTQYF
12,TRBJ2-1,TRBV29-1,TRBD1,-,TGCAGCGTGGGACAGGGGGACCATGAGCAGTTCTTC,CSVGQGDHEQFF
14,TRBJ1-1,TRBV30,TRBD1,-,TGTGCCTGGAGTGTCCGGGACAGGGACACTGAAGCTTTCTTT,CAWSVRDRDTEAFF
15,TRBJ2-1,TRBV6-5,-,once,TGTGCCAGCAGTTACTCCCCAGGAGGCTACAATGAGCAGTTCTTC,CASSYSPGGYNEQFF
16,TRBJ2-2,TRBV7-2,TRBD2,-,TGTGCCAGCAGCTTCTCTAGCGGGGCGCTCACCGGGGAGCTGTTTTTT,CASSFSSGALTGELFF
16,TRBJ2-5,TRBV7-6,TRBD1,-,TGTGCCAGCAGCTTAGAGCGGGACAGGGGCTTTGGGGCCCAGTACTTC,CASSLERDRGFGAQYF
15,TRBJ2-7,TRBV6-5,-,-,TGTGCCAGCAGTACCCTTTTAGCGGCCCACCTGGAGCAGTACTTC,CASSTLLAAHLEQYF
16,TRBJ2-3,TRBV2,TRBD2,few,TGTGCCAGCAGTGATGGGAGTAGCGGGGGACGGGGCACGCAGTATTTT,CASSDGSSGGRGTQYF
15,TRBJ1-1,TRBV5-4,TRBD1,-,TGTGCCAGCAGCCTAGCCGGGACAGTTAACACTGAAGCTTTCTTT,CASSLAGTVNTEAFF
13,TRBJ1-1,TRBV11-2,-,few,TGTGCCAGCAGCTTGCGGCGGGCGGGTGAAGCTTTCTTT,CASSLRRAGEAFF
16,TRBJ2-1,TRBV6-5,TRBD2,few,TGTGCCAGCAGTTACTCCCCGGGACTAGGGAACAATGAGCAGTTCTTC,CASSYSPGLGNNEQFF
15,TRBJ1-5,TRBV2,TRBD1,-,TGTGCCAGCAGTGAATTGGGACAGTACAGGCAGCCCCAGCATTTT,CASSELGQYRQPQHF
13,TRBJ1-2,TRBV18,-,-,TGTGCCAGCTCACCAGAAGGGGGTTTTGGCTACACCTTC,CASSPEGGFGYTF
15,TRBJ2-2,TRBV15,-,-,TGTGCCACCGGAGAGGCGGCGACGAACACCGGGGAGCTGTTTTTT,CATGEAATNTGELFF
12,TRBJ1-1,TRBV5-1,-,-,TGCGCCAGCAGCTTGGGGGCTACTGAAGCTTTCTTT,CASSLGATEAFF
15,TRBJ2-2,TRBV10-3,TRBD1,-,TGTGCCATCAGTGACAGGGGGCGGGCCACCGGGGAGCTGTTTTTT,CAISDRGRATGELFF
15,TRBJ2-7,TRBV11-2,-,-,TGTGCCAGCAGCTCAACAGGGGACTTCCCTTACGAGCAGTACTTC,CASSSTGDFPYEQYF
15,TRBJ1-1,TRBV10-3,-,-,TGTGCCATCAGTGAGCTGGACAACCCGAACACTGAAGCTTTCTTT,CAISELDNPNTEAFF
11,TRBJ1-1,TRBV19,-,many,TGTGCCAGTAGCTTCGGGTTAGGAGCTTTCTTT,CASSFGLGAFF
14,TRBJ1-1,TRBV28,-,once,TGTGCCAGCAGTTCATACAGGACGGGTACTGAAGCTTTCTTT,CASSSYRTGTEAFF
14,TRBJ2-3,TRBV5-4,TRBD2,-,TGTGCCAGCACCTGGACTAGCGGGGAGGATACGCAGTATTTT,CASTWTSGEDTQYF
14,TRBJ1-6,TRBV9,-,few,TGTGCCAGCAGCGTAGGGGAAGGGGATTCACCCCTCCACTTT,CASSVGEGDSPLHF
15,TRBJ2-7,TRBV6-1,TRBD1,-,TGTGCCAGCAGGACCGGGACAGGAAGTTCCTACGAGCAGTACTTC,CASRTGTGSSYEQYF
16,TRBJ1-6,TRBV18,TRBD1,-,TGTGCCAGCTCACCCCTCGGGACAGGCGGGAATTCACCCCTCCACTTT,CASSPLGTGGNSPLHF
13,TRBJ2-1,TRBV5-1,TRBD1,-,TGCGCCAGCAGCTTGGGAGGACAGGGTGAGCAGTTCTTC,CASSLGGQGEQFF
15,TRBJ2-6,TRBV19,-,-,TGTGCCAGTAGTATAGATTACTCTGGGGCCAACGTCCTGACTTTC,CASSIDYSGANVLTF
15,TRBJ1-5,TRBV5-1,TRBD1,-,TGCGCCAGCAGCCCCGGGGACAGGGCAAGTCAGCCCCAGCATTTT,CASSPGDRASQPQHF
15,TRBJ2-7,TRBV27,TRBD2,-,TGTGCCAGCAATCGAACGACTAGCGGGCCCTACGAGCAGTACTTC,CASNRTTSGPYEQYF
14,TRBJ2-7,TRBV7-9,-,-,TGTGCCAGCACCTCTGCGGGACAGCCCTACGAGCAGTACTTC,CASTSAGQPYEQYF
14,TRBJ1-5,TRBV28,-,few,TGTGCCAGCAGTTTAGGGCCGAGCAATCAGCCCCAGCATTTT,CASSLGPSNQPQHF
14,TRBJ1-5,TRBV27,TRBD1,many,TGTGCCAGCAGTTTAACAGGGGGCGAAGAGCCCCAGCATTTT,CASSLTGGEEPQHF
14,TRBJ2-1,TRBV6-1,-,few,TGTGCCAGCAGTGCTAGCGAGGGAGGAAATGAGCAGTTCTTC,CASSASEGGNEQFF
13,TRBJ1-1,TRBV5-1,-,-,TGCGCCAGCAGCCCTAGCAGGACCACTGAAGCTTTCTTT,CASSPSRTTEAFF
19,TRBJ2-1,TRBV5-1,TRBD2,few,TGCGCCAGCAGCCTTGATGCGCAAAGGGGACTAGGGTCGTACAATGAGCAGTTCTTC,CASSLDAQRGLGSYNEQFF
16,TRBJ2-5,TRBV7-7,TRBD1,few,TGTGCTAGCAGCCCACTCCGGGACAGGGGGCGGGAGACCCAGTACTTC,CASSPLRDRGRETQYF
15,TRBJ2-2,TRBV25-1,-,-,TGTGCCAGCAGTTGGACAGCGACGAACACCGGGGAGCTGTTTTTT,CASSWTATNTGELFF
20,TRBJ1-5,TRBV2,-,-,TGTGCCAGCAGTGAAGCGCCCGCCAGGGTCGGTGGTATCGGCAATCAGCCCCAGCATTTT,CASSEAPARVGGIGNQPQHF
15,TRBJ2-7,TRBV9,-,few,TGTGCCAGCAGCGCAGGGGACGGACCTTCCTACGAGCAGTACTTC,CASSAGDGPSYEQYF